The T cell receptor (beta chain) under discussion was sequenced for a study of shared clonotypes between healthy human individuals. Germline V CDR1 and CDR2: MDHEN, SYDVKM. V gave up 5 bases and J gave up 3 bases; unmatched junction bases: 8. The CDR3 is made up of 16 amino acids. Method: immunoSEQ multiplex PCR; TCRdb's copy keeps in-frame clones and lacks some. Among around 500,000 clones listed, around 79% were seen once. Sequencing input: PBMCs. This sequence joins TRBV28 and TRBJ2-3; 10 bases fit TRBD2. This receptor was obtained from a woman aged 40 to 50 in good health. Some clones in this sample may be carry-over from other donors' samples. The CDR3 nucleotides are TGTGCCAGCAGTGGCCGGACTAGCGGCGGAACAGATACGCAGTATTTT. Translating it yields CASSGRTSGGTDTQYF.